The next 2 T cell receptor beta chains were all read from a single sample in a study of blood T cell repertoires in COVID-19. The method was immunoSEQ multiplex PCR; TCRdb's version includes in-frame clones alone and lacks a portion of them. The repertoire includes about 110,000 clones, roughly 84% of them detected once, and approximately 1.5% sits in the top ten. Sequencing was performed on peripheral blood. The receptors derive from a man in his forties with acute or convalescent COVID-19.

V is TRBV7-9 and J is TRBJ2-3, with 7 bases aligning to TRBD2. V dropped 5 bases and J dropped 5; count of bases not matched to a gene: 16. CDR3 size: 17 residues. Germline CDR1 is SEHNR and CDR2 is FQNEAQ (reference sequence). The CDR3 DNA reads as TGTGCCAGCAGCCAACCCCGGGATAGCGGGTATAGAGATACGCAGTATTTT. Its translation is CASSQPRDSGYRDTQYF.

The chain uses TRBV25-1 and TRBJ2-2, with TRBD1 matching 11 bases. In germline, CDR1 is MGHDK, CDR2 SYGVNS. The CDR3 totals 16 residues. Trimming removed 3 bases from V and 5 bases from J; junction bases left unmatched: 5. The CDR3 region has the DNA TGTGCCAGCAGTGATCTAGGACAGGGGGCGACCGGGGAGCTGTTTTTT. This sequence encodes CASSDLGQGATGELFF.